This entry lists 20 T cell receptor beta chains sequenced from one sample in a study of cytomegalovirus exposure and HLA in healthy donors. Primers for the PCR totalled 60 Vbeta and 13 Jbeta. Clones were read by immunoSEQ multiplex PCR, and TCRdb kept only the in-frame ones, dropping some. The profile shows approximately 59,000 clones, about 63% of them singletons. Sequenced sample: PBMCs. These receptors were collected from a man aged 35 to 55 in good health and CMV-seropositive.

In this sample, this clone turned up once. The chain employs TRBV30 and TRBJ2-7; no clear D gene. V was pared by 5 bases and J by 3 bases, with 11 bases between. This CDR3 is 12 amino acids long. The V gene's germline CDR1 is GTSNPN and CDR2 SVGIG (reference sequence). The DNA for the CDR3 is TGTGCCTGGTCCTCTCAGGACTACGAGCAGTACTTC. Its translation is CAWSSQDYEQYF.

This clone has more than one count but fewer than ten. This chain joins TRBV19 and TRBJ1-3; 8 bases are shared with TRBD1. The CDR3 loop spans 14 amino acids. Germline CDR1 reads LNHDA; CDR2 reads SQIVND (reference sequence). Trimming removed 7 bases from V and 4 bases from J; junction bases left unmatched: 6. Here the CDR3 DNA reads TGTGCCAGTACACGGGACAGGAAGGGAAACACCATATATTTT. As protein: CASTRDRKGNTIYF. The whole variable domain, remainder taken from reference TRBV19 and TRBJ1-3, is DGGITQSPKYLFRKEGQNVTLSCEQNLNHDAMYWYRQDPGQGLRLIYYSQIVNDFQKGDIAEGYSVSREKKESFPLTVTSAQKNPTAFYLCASTRDRKGNTIYFGEGSWLTVV.

The chain combines TRBV4-2 with TRBJ2-1; no definite D call. V was pared by 4 bases and J by 1 base, with 14 bases between. There are 16 residues in the CDR3. Germline-derived CDR1 and CDR2 are LGHNA and YNFKEQ. The CDR3 is CASSLTDPGSYNEQFF. The CDR3 nucleotides are TGTGCCAGCAGCCTGACCGACCCCGGGTCCTACAATGAGCAGTTCTTC.

The chain is built from TRBV11-2 and TRBJ2-3; TRBD1 is a possible D gene (5 bases). The V end lost 4 bases, the J end lost 5 bases, and 13 bases lay between the germline ends. Germline V gene data show CDR1 as SGHAT and CDR2 as FQNNGV. The CDR3 runs 14 residues. Here the CDR3 reads CASSSGHHRDTQYF. CDR3 DNA sequence: TGTGCCAGCAGCTCAGGACACCATAGAGATACGCAGTATTTT.

The V and J genes are TRBV5-6 and TRBJ1-2; D not resolved. Trimming cost V 5 bases and J 7 bases, with 9 bases left between them. The germline V gene has CDR1 SGHDT and CDR2 YYEEEE. The CDR3 is 11 amino acids. For the CDR3, the DNA is TGTGCCAGCAGGGCCGGGGTTGGCTACACCTTC. This gives the protein CASRAGVGYTF.

The rearrangement links TRBV7-9 to TRBJ1-2; 10 bases line up with TRBD1. The ends lost 1 base at V and 6 bases at J; junction bases unmatched: 5. The germline V gene encodes CDR1 SEHNR and CDR2 FQNEAQ (reference sequence). CDR3 length: 15 residues. The CDR3 loop is CASSLEGTGVNGYTF. CDR3 DNA: TGTGCCAGCAGCTTAGAAGGGACAGGGGTCAATGGCTACACCTTC. The full variable domain, completed using reference TRBV7-9 and TRBJ1-2, is DTGVSQNPRHKITKRGQNVTFRCDPISEHNRLYWYRQTLGQGPEFLTYFQNEAQLEKSRLLSDRFSAERPKGSFSTLEIQRTEQGDSAMYLCASSLEGTGVNGYTFGSGTRLTVV.

The gene calls are TRBV29-1 and TRBJ2-7; the match to TRBD1 covers 9 bases. This CDR3 spans 13 amino acids. Germline CDR1 and CDR2: SQVTM and ANQGSEA. The ends lost 5 bases at V and 3 bases at J; junction bases unmatched: 5. The chain's CDR3 is CSVTTGGGYEQYF. In DNA form, the CDR3 reads TGCAGCGTTACGACAGGGGGTGGCTACGAGCAGTACTTC.

The V gene is TRBV7-9, the J gene TRBJ2-5; 12 bases align to TRBD1. Germline CDR1 is SEHNR and CDR2 is FQNEAQ (reference sequence). CDR3 length equals 15 residues. V was pared by 5 bases and J by 4 bases, with 5 bases of the junction left unmatched. The CDR3 bases are TGTGCCAGCAGCCCCGGGACAGGGGGCGGAGAGACCCAGTACTTC. This sequence encodes CASSPGTGGGETQYF.

This chain links TRBV28 with TRBJ1-6, with D hard to call. This CDR3 is 15 amino acids long. The germline V gene encodes CDR1 MDHEN and CDR2 SYDVKM. V dropped 1 base and J dropped 10 bases, with 14 bases sitting between them. Here the CDR3 DNA reads TGTGCCAGCAGTTTATCGGGAGTAGGGATCTCACCCCTCCACTTT. Encoded protein: CASSLSGVGISPLHF. Combining the CDR3 with reference TRBV28 and TRBJ1-6 gives the whole variable domain DVKVTQSSRYLVKRTGEKVFLECVQDMDHENMFWYRQDPGLGLRLIYFSYDVKMKEKGDIPEGYSVSREKKERFSLILESASTNQTSMYLCASSLSGVGISPLHFGNGTRLTVT.

This clone was seen just once. CDR3 sequence (DNA): TGTGCCAGCAGCAAAGCGTTGGCAGGTGATAGTGGCCGGGAGCTGTTTTTT. This translates into CASSKALAGDSGRELFF. The chain carries TRBV21-1 and TRBJ2-2; the D call of TRBD1 is as the table states it, not checked on the DNA. TRBV21-1 is listed as a pseudogene. This CDR3 contains 17 residues.

In this sample, this clone turned up a few times. V gene TRBV6-5 combines with J gene TRBJ2-5, with 7 bases fitting TRBD2. In germline, CDR1 is MNHEY, CDR2 SVGAGI. The CDR3 contains 13 residues. Unmatched junction bases numbered 7, after V lost 7 bases and J lost 5 bases. The CDR3 here is CASIASGVETQYF. The DNA for the CDR3 is TGTGCCAGCATTGCAAGCGGGGTGGAGACCCAGTACTTC.

This clone was found a few times. The chain recombines TRBV2 with TRBJ2-2; TRBD2 aligns across 10 bases. Looked up from germline, CDR1 is SNHLY and CDR2 is FYNNEI. The CDR3 consists of 14 residues. The V gene end was trimmed by 8 bases and the J gene end by 5 bases; junction bases not matched to a gene: 5. The CDR3 DNA is TGTGCCAGCGGCCAGCGGGGGGGGACCGGGGAGCTGTTTTTT. It translates to CASGQRGGTGELFF.

The genes are TRBV11-2 and TRBJ2-1, with D uncertain. The CDR3 is 15 residues long. Germline assignment: CDR1 SGHAT and CDR2 FQNNGV. V dropped 6 bases and J dropped 9 bases, with 21 bases sitting between them. CDR3 DNA sequence: TGTGCCAGCAGTGTAGTTACGGCGTCTTGGAGTGAGCAGTTCTTC. Translation gives CASSVVTASWSEQFF.

This clone was detected only a few times. The chain carries TRBV10-3 and TRBJ2-2, with 13 bases aligning to TRBD2. After removal of 2 bases from V and 0 bases from J, the junction contained 9 bases not matched to a gene. Germline V gene sequence: CDR1 ENHRY, CDR2 SYGVKD. This CDR3 contains 20 residues. The CDR3 loop reads CAISERALAGGATNTGELFF. DNA for the CDR3: TGTGCCATCAGTGAGAGGGCACTAGCGGGAGGGGCAACGAACACCGGGGAGCTGTTTTTT.

This chain uses TRBV6-5 with TRBJ1-2; 8 bases are a match to TRBD1. The V segment lost 5 bases and the J segment 7 bases; nucleotides outside the gene matches: 6. The CDR3 covers 13 residues. Germline lookup yields CDR1 MNHEY and CDR2 SVGAGI. DNA for the CDR3: TGTGCCAGCAGTAGGCAGGGGGCGGTTGGCTACACCTTC. This encodes CASSRQGAVGYTF.

The chain employs TRBV6-5 and TRBJ1-1; 7 nucleotides agree with TRBD1. The CDR3 spans 13 residues. Germline V CDR1 and CDR2: MNHEY, SVGAGI. The J segment lost 10 bases and the V segment lost 6 bases, leaving 11 bases of the junction unmatched. CDR3 protein: CASRNPGQELAFF. The CDR3 bases are TGTGCCAGCAGAAACCCCGGACAGGAACTAGCTTTCTTT.

A few counts support this clone. The chain joins TRBV5-6 to TRBJ2-7; 8 bases line up with TRBD2. Trimming removed 0 bases from V and 4 bases from J; junction bases left unmatched: 9. The CDR3 covers 16 residues. Germline V gene sequence: CDR1 SGHDT, CDR2 YYEEEE. The DNA for the CDR3 is TGTGCCAGCAGCTTGGCCTGGGCTAGCGGGCTGTACGAGCAGTACTTC. It yields the protein CASSLAWASGLYEQYF.

This clone was detected a few times. The chain joins TRBV30 to TRBJ1-4; D unresolved. The ends were cut back, 0 bases at V and 8 bases at J, with 31 bases in the middle. CDR1 is GTSNPN, CDR2 SVGIG, per germline (reference sequence). This CDR3 spans 20 amino acids. In DNA, the CDR3 is TGTGCCTGGAGTGTACCTCAAGTTCCTTTTTTTGTTTCGTCGGGAGAAAAACTGTTTTTT. This codes for CAWSVPQVPFFVSSGEKLFF.

This chain connects TRBV7-8 to TRBJ1-1; D ambiguous. CDR1 and CDR2 (germline): SGHVS, FQNEAQ. The CDR3 is made up of 13 amino acids. The germline V and J ends were trimmed by 1 base and 2 bases, with 5 bases remaining between them. In nucleotides, the CDR3 is TGTGCCAGCAGCTTAGAACACAACACTGAAGCTTTCTTT. Translation: CASSLEHNTEAFF.

This rearrangement joins TRBV9 to TRBJ2-5; TRBD2 is a possible D gene (6 bases). Trimming removed 3 bases at V and 5 bases at J, with 8 bases between. Germline CDR1 and CDR2: SGDLS and YYNGEE. This CDR3 comprises 12 residues. CDR3 amino acids: CASSGGGETQYF. The CDR3 coding sequence is TGTGCCAGCAGCGGAGGAGGGGAGACCCAGTACTTC. The variable domain in full, with the rest retrieved from reference TRBV9 and TRBJ2-5, is DSGVTQTPKHLITATGQRVTLRCSPRSGDLSVYWYQQSLDQGLQFLIQYYNGEERAKGNILERFSAQQFPDLHSELNLSSLELGDSALYFCASSGGGETQYFGPGTRLLVL.